This entry features one T cell receptor beta chain sequence. A much bigger clone sits one base away, suggesting this may be a read error. This sample stems from a study of HIV-infected patients and healthy controls. The germline V gene has CDR1 SGDLS and CDR2 YYNGEE. The CDR3 is 12 amino acids. TCRdb re-analysed the 5' RACE reads in MiXCR, keeping a single row per CDR3 protein. The table shows 19,000 or so distinct CDR3 sequences, with roughly a fifth occurring only once. This clonotype was obtained from a human donor in good health. The rearrangement joins TRBV9 to TRBJ2-1; D unclear. Sequenced sample: CD8+ T cells from blood. The CDR3 region is CARSVGVGEQFF. Here the CDR3 DNA reads TGTGCCAGAAGCGTCGGCGTCGGTGAGCAGTTCTTC.